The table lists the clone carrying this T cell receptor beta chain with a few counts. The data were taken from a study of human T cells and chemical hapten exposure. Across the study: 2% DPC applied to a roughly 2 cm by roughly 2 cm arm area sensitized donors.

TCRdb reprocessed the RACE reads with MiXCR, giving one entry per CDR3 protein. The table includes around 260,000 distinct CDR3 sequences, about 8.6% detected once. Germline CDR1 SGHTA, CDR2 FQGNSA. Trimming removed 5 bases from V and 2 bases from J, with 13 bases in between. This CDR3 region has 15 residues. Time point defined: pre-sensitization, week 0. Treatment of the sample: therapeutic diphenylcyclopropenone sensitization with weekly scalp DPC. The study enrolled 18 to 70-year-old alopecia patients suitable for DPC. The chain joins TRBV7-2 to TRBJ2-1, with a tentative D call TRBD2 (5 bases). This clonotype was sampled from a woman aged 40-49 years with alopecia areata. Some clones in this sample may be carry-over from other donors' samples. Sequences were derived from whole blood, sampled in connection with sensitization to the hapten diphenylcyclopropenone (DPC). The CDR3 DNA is TGTGCCAGCAGCCCCACTAGTCTGGCCTACAATGAGCAGTTCTTC. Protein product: CASSPTSLAYNEQFF.